The clone carrying this T cell receptor (beta chain) showed up just a few times. Its specificity is not known. This sample is drawn from a study of identical twins. Study results and limitations: Compared with unrelated sharing, twin-shared out-of-frame alpha sequences had more low-probability sequences. Beta out-of-frame sequences showed weaker excess sharing between twins. Insertions were fewer in abundant cord blood beta clonotypes, whereas memory repertoires showed none of this pattern.

TCRdb itself ran the 5' RACE reads through MiXCR, one entry per CDR3 protein. The data contain 200,000 or so distinct CDR3 sequences, more than 6.5% of them singletons. V was cut by 0 bases and J by 4 bases, with 15 bases left in between. The germline gives CDR1 LGHDT, CDR2 YNNKEL (reference sequence). There are 16 residues in the CDR3. This sample also belongs to another study, concerning yellow fever vaccine responses in identical twins.

This chain links TRBV3-1 with TRBJ2-5, with D tentatively TRBD2 (7 bases). The source of this sequence is a woman younger than 35 in good health. Sample: memory (CD45RO+) T cells sorted from blood. CDR3 coding DNA: TGTGCCAGCAGCCAAGAACGAGGGGGGGCCAGAGAGACCCAGTACTTC. As protein: CASSQERGGARETQYF.